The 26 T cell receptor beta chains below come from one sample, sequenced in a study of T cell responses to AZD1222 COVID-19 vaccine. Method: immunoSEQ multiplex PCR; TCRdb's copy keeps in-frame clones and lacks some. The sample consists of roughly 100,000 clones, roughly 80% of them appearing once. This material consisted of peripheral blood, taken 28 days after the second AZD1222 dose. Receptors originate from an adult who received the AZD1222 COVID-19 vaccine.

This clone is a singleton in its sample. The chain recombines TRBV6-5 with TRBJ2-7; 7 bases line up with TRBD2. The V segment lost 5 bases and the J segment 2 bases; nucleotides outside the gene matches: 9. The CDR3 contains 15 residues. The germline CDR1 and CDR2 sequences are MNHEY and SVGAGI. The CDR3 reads CASSKQAGLTYEQYF. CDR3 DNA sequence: TGTGCCAGCAGTAAACAAGCGGGACTAACCTACGAGCAGTACTTC.

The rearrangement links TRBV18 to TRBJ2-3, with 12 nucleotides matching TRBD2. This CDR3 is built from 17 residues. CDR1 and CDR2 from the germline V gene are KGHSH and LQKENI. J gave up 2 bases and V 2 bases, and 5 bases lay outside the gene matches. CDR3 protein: CASSPFTSGRTTDTQYF. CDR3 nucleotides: TGTGCCAGCTCACCATTCACTAGCGGGAGGACCACAGATACGCAGTATTTT.

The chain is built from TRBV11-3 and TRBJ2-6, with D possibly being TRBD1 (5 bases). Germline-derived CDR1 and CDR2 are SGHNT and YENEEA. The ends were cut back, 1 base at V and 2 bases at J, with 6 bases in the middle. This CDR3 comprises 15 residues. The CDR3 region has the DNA TGTGCCAGCAGCTTAGTAGGGGCTGGGGCCAACGTCCTGACTTTC. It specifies CASSLVGAGANVLTF.

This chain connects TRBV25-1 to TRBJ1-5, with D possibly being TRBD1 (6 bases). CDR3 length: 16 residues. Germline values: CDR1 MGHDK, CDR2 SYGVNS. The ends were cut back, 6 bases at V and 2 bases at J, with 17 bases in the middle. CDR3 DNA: TGTGCCAGCAGCGGAGGTTGGGGGCAGGGCAATCAGCCCCAGCATTTT. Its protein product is CASSGGWGQGNQPQHF.

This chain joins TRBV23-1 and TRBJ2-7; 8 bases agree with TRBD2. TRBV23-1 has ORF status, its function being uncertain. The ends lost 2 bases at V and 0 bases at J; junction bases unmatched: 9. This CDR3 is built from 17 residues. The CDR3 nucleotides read TGCGCCAGCAGTCAAACCAAACTAGCGGCAAGCTCCTACGAGCAGTACTTC. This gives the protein CASSQTKLAASSYEQYF.

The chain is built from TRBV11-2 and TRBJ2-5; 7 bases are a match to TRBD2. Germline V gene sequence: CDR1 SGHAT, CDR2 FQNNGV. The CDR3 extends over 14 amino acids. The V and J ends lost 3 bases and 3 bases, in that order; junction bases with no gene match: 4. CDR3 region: CASSFGLAEETQYF. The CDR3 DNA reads TGTGCCAGCAGCTTTGGTCTAGCGGAAGAGACCCAGTACTTC.

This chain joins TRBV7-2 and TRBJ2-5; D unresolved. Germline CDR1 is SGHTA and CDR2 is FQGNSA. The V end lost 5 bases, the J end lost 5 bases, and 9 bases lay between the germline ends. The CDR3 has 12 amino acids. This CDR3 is CASSQSRETQYF. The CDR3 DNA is TGTGCCAGCAGCCAATCAAGGGAGACCCAGTACTTC.

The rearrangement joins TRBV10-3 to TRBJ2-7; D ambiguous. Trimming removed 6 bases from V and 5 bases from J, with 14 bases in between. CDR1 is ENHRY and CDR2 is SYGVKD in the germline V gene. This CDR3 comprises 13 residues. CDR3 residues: CAIRSWGSDEQYF. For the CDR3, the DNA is TGTGCCATCAGGAGTTGGGGAAGCGACGAGCAGTACTTC.

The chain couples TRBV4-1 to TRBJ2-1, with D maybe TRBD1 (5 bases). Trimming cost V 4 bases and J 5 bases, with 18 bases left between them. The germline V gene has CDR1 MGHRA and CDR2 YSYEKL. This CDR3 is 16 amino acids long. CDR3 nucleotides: TGCGCCAGCAGCCCGAGGTGGGGCCAAGTTGACAATGAGCAGTTCTTC. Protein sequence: CASSPRWGQVDNEQFF.

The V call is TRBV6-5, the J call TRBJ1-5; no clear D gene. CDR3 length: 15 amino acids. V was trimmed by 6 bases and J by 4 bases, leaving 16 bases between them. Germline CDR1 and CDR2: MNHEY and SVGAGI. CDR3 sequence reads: CASSREFSRNQPQHF. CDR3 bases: TGTGCCAGCAGCCGGGAATTTAGTAGGAATCAGCCCCAGCATTTT.

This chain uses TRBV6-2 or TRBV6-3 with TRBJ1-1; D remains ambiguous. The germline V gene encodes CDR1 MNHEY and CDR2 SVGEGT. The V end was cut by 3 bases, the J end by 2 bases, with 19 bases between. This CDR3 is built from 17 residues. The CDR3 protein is CASSYDHNLLVNTEAFF. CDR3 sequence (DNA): TGTGCCAGCAGTTATGACCACAACCTGTTGGTAAACACTGAAGCTTTCTTT.

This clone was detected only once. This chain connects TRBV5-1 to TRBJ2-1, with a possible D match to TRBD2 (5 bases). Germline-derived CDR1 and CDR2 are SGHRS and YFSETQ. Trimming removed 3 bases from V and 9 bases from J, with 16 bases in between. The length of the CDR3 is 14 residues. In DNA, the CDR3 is TGCGCCAGCAGCTATGGGAGATCGGTGGTTGAGCAGTTCTTC. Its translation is CASSYGRSVVEQFF.

The chain's CDR3 is CASSQEGTGGYYGYTF. In DNA form, the CDR3 reads TGTGCCAGCAGCCAAGAGGGGACAGGGGGCTACTATGGCTACACCTTC. This chain connects TRBV3-1 (or the pseudogene TRBV3-2) to TRBJ1-2; 12 bases are a match to TRBD1. The CDR3 spans 16 residues. The germline CDR1 and CDR2 sequences are LGHDT and YNNKEL (reference sequence). Unmatched junction bases numbered 2, after V lost 0 bases and J lost 3 bases.

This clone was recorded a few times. The CDR3, as DNA: TGTGCCAGTACGGTCGGGACAGGGTGGACCGGGGAGCTGTTTTTT. Translated: CASTVGTGWTGELFF. The rearrangement links TRBV19 to TRBJ2-2, with 9 bases identical to TRBD1. V shed 7 bases, J shed 5 bases, and the junction held 8 bases outside the gene matches. The V gene's germline CDR1 is LNHDA and CDR2 SQIVND (reference sequence). The CDR3 runs to 15 residues.

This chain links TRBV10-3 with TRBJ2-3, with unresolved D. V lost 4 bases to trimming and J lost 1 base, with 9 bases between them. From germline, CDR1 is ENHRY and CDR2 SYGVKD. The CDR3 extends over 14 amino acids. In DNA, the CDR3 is TGTGCCATCAGTGGGTCCTCAGGCACAGATACGCAGTATTTT. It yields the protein CAISGSSGTDTQYF.

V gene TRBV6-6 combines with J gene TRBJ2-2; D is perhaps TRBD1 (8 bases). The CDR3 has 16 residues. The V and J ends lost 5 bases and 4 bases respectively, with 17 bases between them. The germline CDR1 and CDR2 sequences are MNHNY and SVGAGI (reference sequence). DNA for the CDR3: TGTGCCAGCAGTACTGGACAGGGAGGGGGCACCGGGGAGCTGTTTTTT. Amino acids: CASSTGQGGGTGELFF.

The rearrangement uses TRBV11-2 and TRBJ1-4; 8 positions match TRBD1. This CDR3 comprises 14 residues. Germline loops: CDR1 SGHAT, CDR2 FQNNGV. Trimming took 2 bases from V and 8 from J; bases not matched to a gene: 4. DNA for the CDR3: TGTGCCAGCAGCTTACAGGGGGCAGACGAAAAACTGTTTTTT. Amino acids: CASSLQGADEKLFF.

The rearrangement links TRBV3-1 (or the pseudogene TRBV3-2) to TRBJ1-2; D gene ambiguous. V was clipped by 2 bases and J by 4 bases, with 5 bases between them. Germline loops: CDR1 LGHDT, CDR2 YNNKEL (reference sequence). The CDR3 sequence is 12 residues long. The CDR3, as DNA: TGTGCCAGCAGCCAACTTTCCTATGGCTACACCTTC. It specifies CASSQLSYGYTF.

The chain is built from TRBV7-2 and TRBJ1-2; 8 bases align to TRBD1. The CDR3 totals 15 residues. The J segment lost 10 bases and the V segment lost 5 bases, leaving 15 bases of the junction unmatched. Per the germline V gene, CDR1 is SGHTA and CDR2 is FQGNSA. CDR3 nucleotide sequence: TGTGCCAGCAGCGTTAACGACAGGGGTATGGGGTTCTACACCTTC. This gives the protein CASSVNDRGMGFYTF.

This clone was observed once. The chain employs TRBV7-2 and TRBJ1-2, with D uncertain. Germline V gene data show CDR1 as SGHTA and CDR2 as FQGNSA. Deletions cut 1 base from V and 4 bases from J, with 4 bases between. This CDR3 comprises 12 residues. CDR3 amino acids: CASSLGGYGYTF. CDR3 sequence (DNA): TGTGCCAGCAGCTTAGGAGGCTATGGCTACACCTTC.

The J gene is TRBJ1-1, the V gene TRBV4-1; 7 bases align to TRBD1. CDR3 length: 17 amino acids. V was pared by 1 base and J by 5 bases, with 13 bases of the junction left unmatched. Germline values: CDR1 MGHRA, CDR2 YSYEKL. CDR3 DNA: TGCGCCAGCAGCCAAGCGGTTGTGGCACAGGGGAATACTGAAGCTTTCTTT. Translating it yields CASSQAVVAQGNTEAFF.

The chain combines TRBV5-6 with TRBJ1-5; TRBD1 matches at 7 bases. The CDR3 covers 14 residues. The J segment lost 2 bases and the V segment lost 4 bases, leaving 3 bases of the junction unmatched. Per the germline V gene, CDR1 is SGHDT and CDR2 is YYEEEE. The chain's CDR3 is CASSQGGGNQPQHF. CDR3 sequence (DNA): TGTGCCAGCAGCCAGGGGGGAGGCAATCAGCCCCAGCATTTT.

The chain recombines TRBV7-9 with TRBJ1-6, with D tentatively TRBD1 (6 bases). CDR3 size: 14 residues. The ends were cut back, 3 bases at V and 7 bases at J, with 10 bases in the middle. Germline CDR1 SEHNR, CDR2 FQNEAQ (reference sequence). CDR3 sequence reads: CASSFGGGNSPLHF. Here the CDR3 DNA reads TGTGCCAGCAGCTTCGGTGGGGGCAATTCACCCCTCCACTTT.

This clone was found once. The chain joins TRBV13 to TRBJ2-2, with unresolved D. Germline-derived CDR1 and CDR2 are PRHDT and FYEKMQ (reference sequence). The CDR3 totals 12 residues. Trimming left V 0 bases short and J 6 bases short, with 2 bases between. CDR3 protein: CASSLGPGELFF. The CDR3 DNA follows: TGTGCCAGCAGCTTAGGCCCCGGGGAGCTGTTTTTT.

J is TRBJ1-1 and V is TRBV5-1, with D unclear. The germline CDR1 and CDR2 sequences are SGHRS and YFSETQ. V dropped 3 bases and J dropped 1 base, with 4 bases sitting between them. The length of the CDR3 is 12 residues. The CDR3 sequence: CASSSANTEAFF. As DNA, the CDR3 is TGCGCCAGCAGCTCAGCGAACACTGAAGCTTTCTTT.

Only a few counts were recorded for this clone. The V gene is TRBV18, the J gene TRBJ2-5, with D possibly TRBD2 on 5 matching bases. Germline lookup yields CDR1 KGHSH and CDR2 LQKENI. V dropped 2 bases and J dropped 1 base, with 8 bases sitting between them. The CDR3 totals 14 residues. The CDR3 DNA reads TGTGCCAGCTCACCATCGAGGGCCCAAGAGACCCAGTACTTC. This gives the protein CASSPSRAQETQYF.